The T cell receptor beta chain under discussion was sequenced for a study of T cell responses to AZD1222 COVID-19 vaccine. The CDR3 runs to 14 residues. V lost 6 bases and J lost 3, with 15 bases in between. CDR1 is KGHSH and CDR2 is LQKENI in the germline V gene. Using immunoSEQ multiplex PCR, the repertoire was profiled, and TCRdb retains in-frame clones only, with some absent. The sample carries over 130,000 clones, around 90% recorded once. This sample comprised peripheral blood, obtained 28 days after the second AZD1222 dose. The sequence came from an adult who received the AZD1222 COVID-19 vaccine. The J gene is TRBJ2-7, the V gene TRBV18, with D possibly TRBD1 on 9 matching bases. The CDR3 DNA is TGTGCCAGCTCCCGGGAGGGACAGGGCTACGAGCAGTACTTC. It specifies CASSREGQGYEQYF.